This T cell receptor beta chain was captured in a study of blood T cells in healthy people across ages. Sample-barcoded 5' priming and a J-beta primer mix drove a second PCR of about 6 to 11 cycles. A template-switch adaptor that had 12 random nucleotides put a tag on each cDNA molecule. Per sample, CDR3-containing paired-end reads numbered at least 2.5 million. MiXCR, run by TCRdb on the 5' RACE reads, gives a single entry per CDR3 protein. The sample includes approximately 1,000,000 distinct CDR3 sequences, roughly two fifths seen only once; the top ten take 13%. Study conclusions and caveats: In long-lived donors, naive CD4+ cell counts and diversity exceeded those of aged donors. Leaving the PBMCs unsorted stopped any conclusive comparison of naive versus antigen-experienced cells.

Germline V gives CDR1 DFQATT, CDR2 SNEGSKA (reference sequence). This CDR3 has 15 residues. Trimming removed 4 bases from V and 0 bases from J; junction bases left unmatched: 6. Concerning this clonotype: Antigen specificity is unknown.

The sequence came from a young man in good health. Sequences were obtained from blood. This chain uses TRBV20-1 with TRBJ2-3; 8 bases line up with TRBD2. The CDR3 DNA follows: TGCAGTGCTAAGACTAGCGTTTCTAGCACAGATACGCAGTATTTT. Translation: CSAKTSVSSTDTQYF.